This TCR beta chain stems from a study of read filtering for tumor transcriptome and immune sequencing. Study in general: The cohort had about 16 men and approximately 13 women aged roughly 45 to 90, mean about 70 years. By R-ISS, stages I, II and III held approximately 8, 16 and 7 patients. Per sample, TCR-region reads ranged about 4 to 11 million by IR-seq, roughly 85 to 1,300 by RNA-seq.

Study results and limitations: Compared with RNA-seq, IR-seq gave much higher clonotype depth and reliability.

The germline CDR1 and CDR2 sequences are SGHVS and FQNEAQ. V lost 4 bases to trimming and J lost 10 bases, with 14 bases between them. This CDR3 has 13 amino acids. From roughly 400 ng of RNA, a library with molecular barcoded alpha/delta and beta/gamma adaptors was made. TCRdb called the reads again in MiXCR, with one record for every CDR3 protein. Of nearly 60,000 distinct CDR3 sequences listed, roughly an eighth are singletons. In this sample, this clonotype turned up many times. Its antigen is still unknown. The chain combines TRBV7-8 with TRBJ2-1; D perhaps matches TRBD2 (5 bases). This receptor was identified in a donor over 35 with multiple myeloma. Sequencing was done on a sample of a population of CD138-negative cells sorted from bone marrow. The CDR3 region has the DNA TGTGCCAGCAGCTCGGCTGGCGGGCACGAGCAGTTCTTC. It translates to CASSSAGGHEQFF.